The 25 T cell receptor beta chains below were found in one sample sequenced in a study of identifying expanded T cells in peripheral blood. Clones were read by immunoSEQ multiplex PCR, and TCRdb kept only the in-frame ones, dropping some. In the table there are tens of thousands of clones, roughly 84% of which are singletons. Material for sequencing was blood. The receptors stem from a person aged 18 to 75 in good health.

The chain has TRBV19 and TRBJ1-5; 8 bases fit TRBD1. This CDR3 has 15 residues. V lost 6 bases, J lost 1 base, and 5 bases stayed unmatched. Germline CDR1 LNHDA, CDR2 SQIVND (reference sequence). The CDR3 DNA sequence: TGTGCCAGTAGGAAGGGACAGGTCAGCAATCAGCCCCAGCATTTT. Protein: CASRKGQVSNQPQHF. Based on the CDR3 plus reference TRBV19 and TRBJ1-5, the full variable domain is DGGITQSPKYLFRKEGQNVTLSCEQNLNHDAMYWYRQDPGQGLRLIYYSQIVNDFQKGDIAEGYSVSREKKESFPLTVTSAQKNPTAFYLCASRKGQVSNQPQHFGDGTRLSIL.

The chain is built from TRBV7-9 and TRBJ2-3, with 8 bases fitting TRBD1. Germline V gene data show CDR1 as SEHNR and CDR2 as FQNEAQ (reference sequence). CDR3 length: 16 residues. V was clipped by 1 base and J by 2 bases; unmatched bases: 5. CDR3 bases: TGTGCCAGCAGCTTAGGGCAGGGGGCGAACACAGATACGCAGTATTTT. Translating it yields CASSLGQGANTDTQYF.

In its sample, this clone was seen a few times. The J gene is TRBJ1-5, the V gene TRBV4-2, with TRBD1 as a possible D gene (5 bases). This CDR3 is 17 amino acids long. Germline V gene lookup returns CDR1 LGHNA and CDR2 YNFKEQ. The V and J ends lost 0 bases and 4 bases respectively, with 16 bases between them. This CDR3 reads CASSQEYTGSGNQPQHF. CDR3 DNA sequence: TGTGCCAGCAGCCAAGAATATACAGGTAGCGGAAATCAGCCCCAGCATTTT.

This clone is a singleton in its sample. The chain employs TRBV5-6 and TRBJ2-3; 10 bases align to TRBD2. Germline CDR1 and CDR2: SGHDT and YYEEEE. There are 17 residues in the CDR3. Trimming took 0 bases from V and 5 from J; bases not matched to a gene: 9. The CDR3 sequence is CASSLATSSGSVDTQYF. For the CDR3, the DNA is TGTGCCAGCAGCTTGGCGACGTCTAGCGGGAGTGTAGATACGCAGTATTTT.

J is TRBJ2-1 and V is TRBV11-2, with D unresolved. Trimming took 3 bases from V and 12 from J, leaving 12 bases between them. The germline V gene has CDR1 SGHAT and CDR2 FQNNGV. The CDR3 spans 12 residues. The CDR3 loop is CASSFPDRGQFF. CDR3 coding DNA: TGTGCCAGCAGCTTCCCCGATCGAGGGCAGTTCTTC.

V usage is TRBV7-2 and J usage is TRBJ2-6; D remains unclear. Germline CDR1 reads SGHTA; CDR2 reads FQGNSA. The CDR3 has 13 residues. With 8 bases removed from V and 2 bases from J, the gap between germline ends came to 7 bases. In nucleotides, the CDR3 is TGTGCCAGCGGAGTCACTGGGGCCAACGTCCTGACTTTC. This translates into CASGVTGANVLTF.

This chain connects TRBV15 to TRBJ2-5; D not resolved. The CDR3 length is 13 residues. Germline CDR1 is LNHNV and CDR2 is YYDKDF (reference sequence). The V gene lost 5 bases and the J gene lost 3 bases, with 10 bases spanning the gap. In nucleotides, the CDR3 is TGTGCCACCAGCGGCACACCGGAAGAGACCCAGTACTTC. Residues: CATSGTPEETQYF.

CDR3 sequence (DNA): TGTGCCAGCTCACCGCGACTAGCGGGAGGGTCGGACACCGGGGAGCTGTTTTTT. As protein: CASSPRLAGGSDTGELFF. This sequence joins TRBV18 and TRBJ2-2, with TRBD2 matching over 14 bases. J lost 3 bases, V lost 3 bases, and 6 bases had no gene match. The CDR3 length is 18 residues. Per the germline V gene, CDR1 is KGHSH and CDR2 is LQKENI.

V and J are TRBV9 and TRBJ1-3; D uncertain. The CDR3 totals 16 residues. Germline V gene lookup returns CDR1 SGDLS and CDR2 YYNGEE. Trimming cost V 3 bases and J 4 bases, with 17 bases left between them. The CDR3 DNA sequence: TGTGCCAGCAGCGCAACCTACGGGATTTCGGGAAACACCATATATTTT. Translating gives CASSATYGISGNTIYF.

This clone was seen a few times. J is TRBJ2-2 and V is TRBV29-1; TRBD2 matches at 12 bases. The CDR3 covers 14 residues. CDR1 and CDR2 from the germline V gene are SQVTM and ANQGSEA. Trimming cost V 4 bases and J 6 bases; bases outside gene matches: 3. This CDR3 is CSVGASGRAGELFF. The CDR3 DNA reads as TGCAGCGTTGGCGCTAGCGGGAGGGCCGGGGAGCTGTTTTTT.

This clone was counted only a few times. The rearrangement joins TRBV21-1 to TRBJ2-1; the D call in the table, TRBD1, was not verified against the DNA. TRBV21-1 is assigned pseudogene status. The CDR3 has 14 residues. The CDR3 region is CASFRGSSYNEQFF. In DNA form, the CDR3 reads TGTGCCAGCTTTAGGGGGAGTAGCTACAATGAGCAGTTCTTC.

The CDR3 nucleotides are TGTGCCAGCAGTGAATATTATGGGTCCAAAAACATTCAGTACTTC. Amino acids: CASSEYYGSKNIQYF. This chain connects TRBV25-1 to TRBJ2-4; the D is unclear. The CDR3 extends over 15 amino acids. Germline values: CDR1 MGHDK, CDR2 SYGVNS. Trimming took off 0 bases at V and 2 bases at J, with 8 bases between the two ends. Full variable domain (missing parts from reference TRBV25-1 and TRBJ2-4): EADIYQTPRYLVIGTGKKITLECSQTMGHDKMYWYQQDPGMELHLIHYSYGVNSTEKGDLSSESTVSRIRTEHFPLTLESARPSHTSQYLCASSEYYGSKNIQYFGAGTRLSVL.

The gene calls are TRBV19 and TRBJ2-5, with 8 bases matching TRBD2. CDR1 and CDR2 from the germline V gene are LNHDA and SQIVND (reference sequence). The CDR3 contains 15 residues. Trimming at V came to 4 bases and at J to 2 bases, leaving 6 bases not matched to a gene. CDR3 bases: TGTGCCAGTAGTAGACGGGCTAGCGGGCAAGAGACCCAGTACTTC. The encoded protein is CASSRRASGQETQYF.

The CDR3 sequence is CASSPQSNEQYF. The DNA for the CDR3 is TGTGCCAGCAGCCCACAGAGCAACGAGCAGTACTTC. The chain employs TRBV7-9 and TRBJ2-7, with no clear D. CDR1 and CDR2 from the germline V gene are SEHNR and FQNEAQ (reference sequence). The CDR3 is 12 amino acids. Deletions cut 5 bases from V and 5 bases from J, with 10 bases between.

This chain links TRBV7-3 with TRBJ2-1; D could derive from TRBD1 or TRBD2 (5 bases each). Trimming took 5 bases from V and 2 from J, leaving 16 bases between them. This CDR3 comprises 16 residues. Germline lookup yields CDR1 SGHTA and CDR2 FQGTGA. CDR3 residues: CASSGSEVGAYNEQFF. The CDR3, as DNA: TGTGCCAGCAGCGGCTCCGAGGTGGGGGCCTACAATGAGCAGTTCTTC.

At least ten counts were recorded for this clone. Written as DNA, the CDR3 is TGCGCCAGCAGCCCTCGGGAGGTGAGCTCCTACGAGCAGTACTTC. As protein: CASSPREVSSYEQYF. The V gene is TRBV4-3, the J gene TRBJ2-7; 7 positions match TRBD2. This CDR3 has 15 amino acids. V shed 4 bases, J shed 0 bases, and the junction held 6 bases outside the gene matches. Germline V gene lookup returns CDR1 LGHNA and CDR2 YSLEER.

The genes are TRBV10-3 and TRBJ1-1; 7 bases line up with TRBD1. Trimming took 0 bases from V and 1 from J; bases not matched to a gene: 5. This CDR3 contains 16 residues. CDR1 and CDR2 from the germline V gene are ENHRY and SYGVKD. CDR3 sequence: CAISESVGQRNTEAFF. The CDR3, as DNA: TGTGCCATCAGTGAGTCGGTGGGACAGAGGAACACTGAAGCTTTCTTT.

The V and J genes are TRBV7-8 and TRBJ2-7, with a weak D call TRBD1 (6 bases). The germline gives CDR1 SGHVS, CDR2 FQNEAQ. V was shortened by 1 base and J by 2 bases, with 12 bases between the two germline ends. The CDR3 totals 15 residues. DNA of the CDR3: TGTGCCAGCAGCTTAGGGGGGACACAAACCTACGAGCAGTACTTC. Translating gives CASSLGGTQTYEQYF. The variable domain in full, completed from reference TRBV7-8 and TRBJ2-7, reads GAGVSQSPRYKVAKRGQDVALRCDPISGHVSLFWYQQALGQGPEFLTYFQNEAQLDKSGLPSDRFFAERPEGSVSTLKIQRTQQEDSAVYLCASSLGGTQTYEQYFGPGTRLTVT.

V and J are TRBV25-1 and TRBJ1-1, with D possibly matching TRBD1 (5 bases). CDR3 length equals 14 residues. The germline gives CDR1 MGHDK, CDR2 SYGVNS. Trimming removed 1 base from V and 5 bases from J, with 11 bases in between. This chain's CDR3 is CASSEWGGETEAFF. The CDR3 DNA reads TGTGCCAGCAGTGAATGGGGAGGGGAGACTGAAGCTTTCTTT. Together with reference TRBV25-1 and TRBJ1-1, the CDR3 gives the full variable domain: EADIYQTPRYLVIGTGKKITLECSQTMGHDKMYWYQQDPGMELHLIHYSYGVNSTEKGDLSSESTVSRIRTEHFPLTLESARPSHTSQYLCASSEWGGETEAFFGQGTRLTVV.

The chain couples TRBV28 to TRBJ1-1; TRBD1 is a possible D gene (6 bases). Trimming stripped 3 bases from V and 5 bases from J, with 13 bases between. CDR3 length: 14 residues. The germline CDR1 and CDR2 sequences are MDHEN and SYDVKM. CDR3 in amino acids: CASSFRRGWTEAFF. CDR3 sequence (DNA): TGTGCCAGCAGTTTTCGCAGGGGCTGGACTGAAGCTTTCTTT.

The rearrangement joins TRBV4-1 to TRBJ2-7; the match to TRBD1 covers 8 bases. The CDR3 extends over 15 amino acids. Germline lookup yields CDR1 MGHRA and CDR2 YSYEKL. J lost 3 bases, V lost 5 bases, and 9 bases had no gene match. The CDR3 region is CASSSQDRANYEQYF. DNA for the CDR3: TGCGCCAGCAGCTCACAGGACAGGGCCAACTACGAGCAGTACTTC.

CDR3 protein: CASRPGTGNNEKLFF. CDR3 bases: TGTGCCTCGCGTCCCGGGACAGGGAATAATGAAAAACTGTTTTTT. This sequence joins TRBV10-3 and TRBJ1-4; TRBD1 matches 9 bases. Germline assignment: CDR1 ENHRY and CDR2 SYGVKD. Trimming cost V 11 bases and J 4 bases; bases outside gene matches: 11. The CDR3 contains 15 residues.

The V and J genes are TRBV7-3 and TRBJ1-2; 7 positions agree with TRBD1. CDR1 is SGHTA, CDR2 FQGTGA, per germline. This CDR3 region has 13 residues. Trimming took 6 bases from V and 6 from J; bases not matched to a gene: 7. The CDR3 loop reads CASRPGQIDGYTF. The CDR3 DNA reads as TGTGCCAGCAGACCGGGACAGATAGATGGCTACACCTTC.

The chain uses TRBV12-5 and TRBJ1-5; D ambiguous. V lost 10 bases and J lost 0, with 4 bases in between. Germline assignment: CDR1 LGHNT and CDR2 FRNRAP. CDR3 length: 11 amino acids. The CDR3 coding sequence is TGTGCTAAGTATAGCAATCAGCCCCAGCATTTT. This translates into CAKYSNQPQHF.

This chain uses TRBV28 with TRBJ1-5; no definite D call. This CDR3 has 11 amino acids. V gave up 8 bases and J gave up 2 bases, with 4 bases separating them. The V gene's germline CDR1 is MDHEN and CDR2 SYDVKM. CDR3: CASPGNQPQHF. The CDR3 DNA reads as TGTGCCAGCCCTGGCAATCAGCCCCAGCATTTT.